Listed below are T cell receptor beta chains from one sample, sequenced in a study of OX40 agonist ivuxolimab in advanced cancers. Using immunoSEQ multiplex PCR, the repertoire was profiled, and TCRdb retains in-frame clones only, with some absent. This table has roughly 70,000 clones, about 90% appearing once. Sample: CD4+ or CD8+ T cells sorted from blood, taken in a trial of the OX40 agonist ivuxolimab. These receptors originate from an adult with an advanced solid tumor such as melanoma, head and neck, liver or kidney cancer. Each CDR3 is given with its conserved first and last residue. A D gene is named only where the DNA matches it firmly. Clone sizes are given selectively: once, few, many, or a class where the clone is expanded.

j_gene	abundance	v_gene	d_gene	CDR3aa	CDR3nt
TRBJ1-1	NA	TRBV7-5	NA	CASSLREGTEAFF	TGTGCCAGCAGCCTCAGGGAGGGCACTGAAGCTTTCTTT
TRBJ2-3	NA	TRBV5-6	NA	CASSQDWTKASTDTQYF	TGTGCCAGCAGCCAGGACTGGACGAAAGCTAGCACAGATACGCAGTATTTT
TRBJ1-1	NA	TRBV11-2	TRBD1	CASSLLRDRFVNTEAFF	TGTGCCAGCAGCTTATTACGGGACAGGTTTGTGAACACTGAAGCTTTCTTT
TRBJ2-7	once	TRBV7-9	NA	CASSLAAGEYEQYF	TGTGCCAGCAGCTTAGCGGCCGGGGAGTACGAGCAGTACTTC
TRBJ2-1	NA	TRBV7-2	NA	CASSSPRSYNEQFF	TGTGCCAGCAGCTCCCCACGCTCCTACAATGAGCAGTTCTTC
TRBJ2-1	NA	TRBV28	NA	CASNRVLSDNEQFF	TGTGCCAGCAACAGGGTGTTATCGGACAATGAGCAGTTCTTC
TRBJ1-2	NA	TRBV21-1	NA	CASSKPESRDRSYGYTF	TGTGCCAGCAGCAAACCGGAAAGTAGGGACAGGAGCTATGGCTACACCTTC
TRBJ1-4	NA	TRBV28	NA	CASREGRSATNEKLFF	TGTGCCAGCAGGGAGGGGAGGTCCGCAACTAATGAAAAACTGTTTTTT
TRBJ2-7	NA	TRBV11-3	TRBD2	CASSPGRAYEQYF	TGTGCCAGCAGCCCGGGGAGGGCTTACGAGCAGTACTTC
TRBJ1-2	NA	TRBV7-2	TRBD1	CASSLSVGQGYGYTF	TGTGCCAGCAGCTTATCCGTGGGACAGGGCTATGGCTACACCTTC
TRBJ2-1	NA	TRBV11-3	NA	CASSPGFDEQFF	TGTGCCAGCAGTCCAGGGTTCGATGAGCAGTTCTTC
TRBJ1-6	NA	TRBV7-2	TRBD1	CASSGGTGNSPLHF	TGTGCCAGCAGCGGAGGGACAGGGAATTCACCCCTCCACTTT
TRBJ2-2	once	TRBV30	TRBD1	CAWDRGNTGELFF	TGTGCCTGGGACAGGGGGAACACCGGGGAGCTGTTTTTT
TRBJ1-1	NA	TRBV28	NA	CASSFREAGAFF	TGTGCCAGCAGTTTTCGGGAGGCTGGAGCTTTCTTT
TRBJ1-5	NA	TRBV7-2	NA	CASSFHREGQPQHF	TGTGCCAGCAGCTTTCACAGGGAAGGGCAGCCCCAGCATTTT
TRBJ2-2	few	TRBV7-2	TRBD1	CASSPRQGLNTGELFF	TGTGCCAGCAGCCCCCGACAGGGCCTGAACACCGGGGAGCTGTTTTTT
TRBJ1-4	NA	TRBV28	NA	CATGLLNEKLFF	TGTGCCACTGGGCTCCTTAATGAAAAACTGTTTTTT
TRBJ2-5	NA	TRBV6-1	TRBD2	CASTSGGAGETQYF	TGTGCCAGCACCTCCGGGGGGGCAGGTGAGACCCAGTACTTC
TRBJ2-3	NA	TRBV4-2	NA	CASSPAGTDTQYF	TGTGCCAGCAGCCCGGCGGGGACAGATACGCAGTATTTT
TRBJ2-1	NA	TRBV5-6	NA	CASSFFWGSYNEQFF	TGTGCCAGCAGCTTCTTCTGGGGCTCCTACAATGAGCAGTTCTTC
TRBJ2-6	NA	TRBV25-1	NA	CASSESGLRGANVLTF	TGTGCCAGCAGTGAATCGGGGTTGAGAGGGGCCAACGTCCTGACTTTC
TRBJ2-1	NA	TRBV2	NA	CASSSGLGYNEQFF	TGTGCCAGCAGTTCAGGGTTGGGGTACAATGAGCAGTTCTTC
TRBJ2-3	NA	TRBV9	NA	CASSVARAGDTQYF	TGTGCCAGCAGCGTAGCCAGGGCAGGAGATACGCAGTATTTT
TRBJ2-1	NA	TRBV9	NA	CASGDYNEQFF	TGTGCCAGCGGGGATTACAATGAGCAGTTCTTC
TRBJ2-5	NA	TRBV27	TRBD1	CASSLRGQETQYF	TGTGCCAGCAGTCTCAGGGGGCAAGAGACCCAGTACTTC
TRBJ2-2	NA	TRBV18	NA	CASSPPSNTGELFF	TGTGCCAGCTCACCACCTTCGAACACCGGGGAGCTGTTTTTT
TRBJ1-3	NA	TRBV19	NA	CASSPGNTIYF	TGTGCCAGTAGCCCTGGAAACACCATATATTTT
TRBJ1-1	NA	TRBV7-9	NA	CASILGLWVNTEAFF	TGTGCCAGCATTCTAGGGTTATGGGTGAACACTGAAGCTTTCTTT
TRBJ1-2	NA	TRBV29-1	NA	CSVEGGGYGYTF	TGCAGCGTTGAGGGTGGGGGCTATGGCTACACCTTC
TRBJ1-2	NA	TRBV6-5	NA	CASSYEVSGYTF	TGTGCCAGCAGTTACGAAGTGTCGGGCTACACCTTC
TRBJ2-2	NA	TRBV19	NA	CASMGQGRTGELFF	TGTGCCAGTATGGGTCAGGGAAGGACCGGGGAGCTGTTTTTT
TRBJ1-1	NA	TRBV18	NA	CASSPSSTEAFF	TGTGCCAGCTCACCATCTTCCACTGAAGCTTTCTTT
TRBJ2-3	NA	TRBV18	NA	CASSRSQSTDTQYF	TGTGCCAGCTCACGATCGCAATCTACAGATACGCAGTATTTT
TRBJ2-7	NA	TRBV28	TRBD2	CASREFSGRAEQYF	TGTGCCAGCAGGGAATTTAGCGGGAGGGCCGAGCAGTACTTC
TRBJ1-5	NA	TRBV28	NA	CASSPGGPQPQHF	TGTGCCAGCAGTCCCGGAGGGCCGCAGCCCCAGCATTTT
TRBJ2-7	NA	TRBV6-5	NA	CASSLEGGWYEQYF	TGTGCCAGCAGTTTAGAGGGGGGCTGGTACGAGCAGTACTTC
TRBJ2-5	NA	TRBV5-4	TRBD2	CASSMASGEETQYF	TGTGCCAGCAGCATGGCTAGCGGTGAAGAGACCCAGTACTTC
TRBJ2-5	NA	TRBV10-3	NA	CAISEAGETQYF	TGTGCCATCAGTGAGGCCGGAGAGACCCAGTACTTC
TRBJ1-2	NA	TRBV19	NA	CASSIDPAGAAYIYGYTF	TGTGCCAGTAGTATAGATCCTGCAGGGGCCGCCTACATCTATGGCTACACCTTC
TRBJ1-4	few	TRBV2	NA	CASSRETGMGSEKLFF	TGTGCCAGCAGCAGAGAGACCGGGATGGGGAGCGAAAAACTGTTTTTT
TRBJ2-7	NA	TRBV10-2	NA	CASGGSGYEQYF	TGCGCCAGCGGGGGGAGCGGCTACGAGCAGTACTTC
TRBJ2-7	once	TRBV7-2	NA	CASSLGLEQYF	TGTGCCAGCAGCTTAGGTCTCGAGCAGTACTTC
TRBJ1-1	NA	TRBV5-1	NA	CASSLARGDTEAFF	TGCGCCAGCAGCTTGGCCCGGGGGGACACTGAAGCTTTCTTT
TRBJ2-1	NA	TRBV6-6	TRBD2	CASSYSREGYNEQFF	TGTGCCAGCAGTTACTCGCGGGAGGGCTACAATGAGCAGTTCTTC
TRBJ2-3	once	TRBV19	NA	CASSSPGLTSTDTQYF	TGTGCCAGTAGTTCCCCCGGACTGACGAGCACAGATACGCAGTATTTT
TRBJ2-2	NA	TRBV10-2	TRBD2	CASSPRLAGDTGELFF	TGCGCCAGCAGTCCCAGACTAGCGGGGGACACCGGGGAGCTGTTTTTT
TRBJ1-5	NA	TRBV28	NA	CASSLGTGWNQPQHF	TGTGCCAGCAGTTTGGGTACAGGTTGGAATCAGCCCCAGCATTTT
TRBJ1-3	NA	TRBV5-1	NA	CASSSGPGNTIYF	TGCGCCAGCAGCTCCGGGCCTGGAAACACCATATATTTT
TRBJ1-1	NA	TRBV6-4	NA	CASSPRPNMNTEAFF	TGTGCCAGCAGTCCCCGACCCAATATGAACACTGAAGCTTTCTTT
TRBJ1-3	NA	TRBV6-1	NA	CASTVVSSGNTIYF	TGTGCCAGCACTGTGGTGAGCTCTGGAAACACCATATATTTT
TRBJ1-5	NA	TRBV5-1	NA	CASSLEGEWNQPQHF	TGCGCCAGCAGCTTGGAAGGGGAATGGAATCAGCCCCAGCATTTT
TRBJ2-2	NA	TRBV19	NA	CASSIVARANTGELFF	TGTGCCAGTAGTATAGTAGCCAGGGCGAACACCGGGGAGCTGTTTTTT
TRBJ2-2	NA	TRBV7-2	NA	CASSPTRTGELFF	TGTGCCAGCAGCCCGACGAGGACCGGGGAGCTGTTTTTT
TRBJ2-7	NA	TRBV7-6	NA	CASSPTRRGSYEQYF	TGTGCCAGCAGCCCGACACGCCGGGGCTCCTACGAGCAGTACTTC
TRBJ2-5	once	TRBV20-1	NA	CSARVETQYF	TGCAGTGCTAGGGTCGAGACCCAGTACTTC
TRBJ1-6	NA	TRBV14	NA	CASSLDGVGLHF	TGTGCCAGCAGTCTCGACGGGGTCGGGCTCCACTTT
TRBJ1-1	NA	TRBV25-1	NA	CASSGRGAWNTEAFF	TGTGCCAGCAGTGGGCGAGGGGCCTGGAACACTGAAGCTTTCTTT
TRBJ2-1	NA	TRBV19	NA	CASRRESGDNEQFF	TGTGCCAGTAGAAGGGAATCAGGAGACAATGAGCAGTTCTTC
TRBJ2-3	NA	TRBV5-1	NA	CASSNRESDTQYF	TGCGCCAGCAGCAACCGGGAATCAGATACGCAGTATTTT
TRBJ1-2	NA	TRBV4-1	NA	CASSQDVRLNYGYTF	TGCGCCAGCAGCCAAGACGTCAGGTTAAACTATGGCTACACCTTC